The entry below describes one TCR beta chain. Its specific antigen is unknown. There are no base qualities to consult, and no much larger clone falls within one base. The source of the sample is a study of shared clonotypes between healthy human individuals (dated by TCRdb to about 2020). Study-wide context: The cohort comprised a couple of women and a few men aged 18 to 49 years. The study deeply sequenced blood TCR repertoires of about 5 healthy adults to estimate repertoire size and the extent of clonotype sharing between individuals. To increase sequencing depth and limit assay-specific biases, different laboratories used diverse techniques to prepare libraries and sequence TCR repertoires. Between about 0.85 and 9.5 billion PBMCs per donor were obtained by leukapheresis. Broader findings and caveats from the paper: The genetic and exposure-history diversity represented was limited by the small number of donors. Pairwise subsampling indicated that sequencing depth was expected to affect the degree of clonotype sharing among donors. Sampling was restricted to blood, and TCR repertoires in tissues likely differ from the TCR repertoires found in blood.

Healthy HIV-negative adults with no recently reported acute infections or vaccinations were included as donors. All donors were Caucasian adults living in Nashville, Tennessee, USA. For unsorted samples, some 90 million PBMCs were counted, and genomic DNA was extracted using the QIAamp DNA Blood Mini kit. After blood collection by leukapheresis, PBMCs were isolated using Ficoll-Histopaque density gradient centrifugation and then cryopreserved in the vapor phase of liquid nitrogen. Using the deep immunoSEQ assay, multiplex PCR amplified TCR CDR3 regions from genomic DNA. Extracted genomic DNA from each cell subset was distributed evenly across all wells of several immunoSEQ 96-well plates, and each plate was treated as a replicate. For unsorted PBMC, each replicate PCR was loaded with approximately 330 ng genomic DNA, equivalent to approximately 33,000 T cell genomes. Genomic DNA from unsorted PBMC was sequenced over ten immunoSEQ deep assay plates. The purified libraries were quantified using a Qubit 3.0 fluorometer, sized with a Bioanalyzer 2100, and then quantified again using the KAPA Library Quantification kit. Every immunoSEQ 96-well plate was sequenced on a dedicated single-read 150-cycle Illumina NextSeq 550 flow cell. The authors' analysis ran thus. The immunoSEQ output contained only junctional sequences without quality scores, so filtering could not match that applied to full-length reads. To assign V/J genes and CDR3, sequences were annotated against IMGT germline references using PyIR, a Python wrapper for IgBLAST v1.9. Reads were removed for weak V/J assignments (E-value above 1e-6), missing CDR3, stop codons, out-of-frame junctions, or ambiguous translated residues. V3J clonotypes were defined by identical inferred V gene, J gene, and CDR3 amino acid sequence. To compute the percentage overlap between repertoires, the number of shared unique clonotypes was divided by the size of the smaller repertoire. RTK rarefaction, the Chao1 estimator, and Recon v2.1 estimates of unobserved clonotypes were used to assess repertoire richness. The clones in this table, taken by TCRdb from immuneACCESS, are in-frame only. Not every clone is retained; where verified, under half of the shortfall comes from an unresolved V gene, and the cause of the rest is unknown. Clone size and V and J calls were adopted from that table, with D and trimming inferred from the DNA. The sample table holds approximately 480,000 clones, of which roughly 79% were seen once. The ten largest make up under 15% of the sample.

V is cut by 7 bases and J by 6 bases, and the space between the germline ends is 9 bases. The CDR3 measures 11 amino acids from cysteine to phenylalanine. Only the CDR3 region is kept as DNA, spanning 33 bases read in frame from base 1. The germline V gene specifies MDHEN as CDR1 and SYDVKM as CDR2. The chain is encoded by TRBV28 joined to TRBJ1-2; a confident D gene designation cannot be given. Sample: PBMCs. The source of this sequence is a middle-aged woman in good health. Some clones in this sample may be carry-over from other donors' samples. The CDR3 protein: CASTGVDGYTF. At the DNA level, the sequence is TGTGCCAGCACCGGAGTTGATGGCTACACCTTC.